This is a list of T cell receptor beta chains from one sample in a study of blood T cell repertoires in COVID-19. Sequencing used immunoSEQ multiplex PCR; TCRdb keeps in-frame clones, though not all of them. Of about 250,000 clones listed, 88% are singletons. Material for sequencing was peripheral blood. All receptors derive from an elderly man with acute or convalescent COVID-19. CDR3s include the opening cysteine and the closing phenylalanine or tryptophan. Each record gives: D gene, clone size, V gene, J gene, CDR3 protein, CDR3 DNA. A D gene is named only where the DNA matches it firmly. Clone size is given for some rows only: seen once, a few or many times, or a class if the clone is expanded.

D gene: TRBD2
clone size: NA
V gene: TRBV9
J gene: TRBJ2-1
CDR3 protein: CASSVSSGYNEQFF
CDR3 DNA: TGTGCCAGCAGCGTGTCTAGCGGCTACAATGAGCAGTTCTTC

D gene: NA
clone size: NA
V gene: TRBV7-9
J gene: TRBJ1-2
CDR3 protein: CASSPRGLYGYTF
CDR3 DNA: TGTGCCAGCAGCCCCCGGGGTCTCTATGGCTACACCTTC

D gene: NA
clone size: NA
V gene: TRBV3-1/TRBV3-2
J gene: TRBJ2-2
CDR3 protein: CASSQGQADENTEELFF
CDR3 DNA: TGTGCCAGCAGCCAAGGTCAAGCGGACGAGAACACCGAGGAGCTGTTTTTT

D gene: NA
clone size: once
V gene: TRBV5-1
J gene: TRBJ1-5
CDR3 protein: CASSLGQGTHF
CDR3 DNA: TGCGCCAGCAGCTTGGGGCAGGGAACGCATTTT

D gene: NA
clone size: NA
V gene: TRBV12-3/TRBV12-4
J gene: TRBJ1-2
CDR3 protein: CASSRGPRNGYTF
CDR3 DNA: TGTGCCAGCAGTCGAGGTCCGCGAAATGGCTACACCTTC

D gene: NA
clone size: once
V gene: TRBV5-1
J gene: TRBJ2-2
CDR3 protein: CASSLAYSAGELFF
CDR3 DNA: TGCGCCAGCAGCTTGGCCTATTCCGCCGGGGAGCTGTTTTTT

D gene: TRBD2
clone size: NA
V gene: TRBV5-5
J gene: TRBJ2-7
CDR3 protein: CASSSIAGGPYEQYF
CDR3 DNA: TGTGCCAGCAGCTCCATAGCGGGGGGGCCCTACGAGCAGTACTTC

D gene: TRBD1
clone size: NA
V gene: TRBV28
J gene: TRBJ1-4
CDR3 protein: CASSGTGGATNEKLFF
CDR3 DNA: TGTGCCAGCAGTGGGACAGGCGGAGCAACTAATGAAAAACTGTTTTTT

D gene: NA
clone size: NA
V gene: TRBV3-1/TRBV3-2
J gene: TRBJ2-2
CDR3 protein: CASSQSRANTGELFF
CDR3 DNA: TGTGCCAGCAGCCAAAGTCGAGCTAATACCGGGGAGCTGTTTTTT

D gene: NA
clone size: NA
V gene: TRBV19
J gene: TRBJ1-1
CDR3 protein: CASSIIFTEGYDTEAFF
CDR3 DNA: TGTGCCAGTAGTATAATCTTCACGGAGGGGTATGACACTGAAGCTTTCTTT

D gene: TRBD1
clone size: NA
V gene: TRBV28
J gene: TRBJ2-5
CDR3 protein: CASSKNRGETQYF
CDR3 DNA: TGTGCCAGCAGTAAGAACAGGGGCGAGACCCAGTACTTC

D gene: NA
clone size: NA
V gene: TRBV2
J gene: TRBJ1-2
CDR3 protein: CASNWELDYGYTF
CDR3 DNA: TGTGCCAGCAATTGGGAGTTGGACTATGGCTACACCTTC

D gene: NA
clone size: NA
V gene: TRBV5-8
J gene: TRBJ1-1
CDR3 protein: CASSSGRSITEAFF
CDR3 DNA: TGTGCCAGCAGCAGCGGACGGTCGATTACTGAAGCTTTCTTT

D gene: TRBD2
clone size: few
V gene: TRBV7-3
J gene: TRBJ2-2
CDR3 protein: CASSLSGLAVTNTGELFF
CDR3 DNA: TGTGCCAGCAGCTTATCGGGACTAGCGGTTACGAACACCGGGGAGCTGTTTTTT

D gene: TRBD1
clone size: NA
V gene: TRBV7-2
J gene: TRBJ1-3
CDR3 protein: CASSPRQGAQYSTIYF
CDR3 DNA: TGTGCCAGCAGCCCGAGACAGGGGGCGCAATATAGCACCATATATTTT

D gene: TRBD1
clone size: NA
V gene: TRBV6-5
J gene: TRBJ1-5
CDR3 protein: CASGLGQGVNQPQHF
CDR3 DNA: TGTGCCAGCGGCCTGGGACAGGGGGTCAATCAGCCCCAGCATTTT

D gene: TRBD1
clone size: NA
V gene: TRBV6-2/TRBV6-3
J gene: TRBJ2-1
CDR3 protein: CASSYPTGNEQFF
CDR3 DNA: TGTGCCAGCAGTTATCCGACAGGGAATGAGCAGTTCTTC

D gene: NA
clone size: NA
V gene: TRBV2
J gene: TRBJ2-5
CDR3 protein: CASSPDLRRAQYF
CDR3 DNA: TGTGCCAGCAGTCCAGACCTCAGGCGGGCCCAGTACTTC

D gene: NA
clone size: NA
V gene: TRBV7-2
J gene: TRBJ1-2
CDR3 protein: CASSLNGRSVGRGYGYTF
CDR3 DNA: TGTGCCAGCAGCTTAAACGGACGGTCTGTGGGGCGCGGCTATGGCTACACCTTC

D gene: NA
clone size: once
V gene: TRBV12-3/TRBV12-4
J gene: TRBJ1-2
CDR3 protein: CASSLSGSRGYTF
CDR3 DNA: TGTGCCAGCAGTTTATCGGGGTCCAGGGGCTACACCTTC

D gene: NA
clone size: few
V gene: TRBV19
J gene: TRBJ1-1
CDR3 protein: CASSIRTDFKNTEAFF
CDR3 DNA: TGTGCCAGTAGTATAAGGACAGACTTTAAGAACACTGAAGCTTTCTTT

D gene: TRBD1
clone size: NA
V gene: TRBV6-2/TRBV6-3
J gene: TRBJ2-1
CDR3 protein: CASSWARQGSSYNEQFF
CDR3 DNA: TGTGCCAGCAGTTGGGCCAGACAGGGGAGCTCCTACAATGAGCAGTTCTTC

D gene: TRBD1
clone size: NA
V gene: TRBV5-1
J gene: TRBJ2-7
CDR3 protein: CASRRDRGNSYEQYF
CDR3 DNA: TGCGCCAGCAGACGGGACAGGGGAAACTCCTACGAGCAGTACTTC

D gene: NA
clone size: NA
V gene: TRBV5-1
J gene: TRBJ2-5
CDR3 protein: CASKAEPQETQYF
CDR3 DNA: TGCGCCAGCAAGGCGGAACCACAAGAGACCCAGTACTTC